This entry lists 27 T cell receptor beta chains sequenced from one sample in a study of blood T cell repertoires in COVID-19. Method: immunoSEQ multiplex PCR; TCRdb's copy keeps in-frame clones and lacks some. The data contain some 170,000 clones, approximately 80% of them singletons. The specimen was peripheral blood. These receptors all stem from a woman in her 40s with COVID-19, enrolled during active disease.

This rearrangement joins TRBV7-6 to TRBJ2-1; D ambiguous. The ends were cut back, 8 bases at V and 12 bases at J, with 14 bases in the middle. Germline V gene lookup returns CDR1 SGHVS and CDR2 FNYEAQ. This CDR3 is 11 amino acids long. The CDR3 spells CASPPGEAQFF. Written as DNA, the CDR3 is TGTGCCAGCCCCCCCGGAGAGGCGCAGTTCTTC.

The chain is built from TRBV3-1 (or the pseudogene TRBV3-2) and TRBJ1-2; D is possibly TRBD1 (5 bases). This CDR3 comprises 15 residues. Germline V gene data show CDR1 as LGHDT and CDR2 as YNNKEL (reference sequence). The V end was cut by 1 base, the J end by 3 bases, with 12 bases between. The DNA of the CDR3 is TGTGCCAGCAGCCAAGGGCCGGGACTCTACTATGGCTACACCTTC. Its protein is CASSQGPGLYYGYTF.

V usage is TRBV5-1 and J usage is TRBJ2-2, with 8 bases fitting TRBD1. Germline CDR1 is SGHRS and CDR2 is YFSETQ. V lost 4 bases and J lost 4; bases outside the gene matches: 6. The CDR3 length is 15 residues. CDR3 nucleotides: TGCGCCAGCAGCCCCCGAGGACAGGGCACCGGGGAGCTGTTTTTT. Residues: CASSPRGQGTGELFF. Drawing the rest from reference TRBV5-1 and TRBJ2-2, the complete variable domain is KAGVTQTPRYLIKTRGQQVTLSCSPISGHRSVSWYQQTPGQGLQFLFEYFSETQRNKGNFPGRFSGRQFSNSRSEMNVSTLELGDSALYLCASSPRGQGTGELFFGEGSRLTVL.

The chain links TRBV2 to TRBJ1-2; TRBD1 matches 8 bases. The V gene's germline CDR1 is SNHLY and CDR2 FYNNEI. V lost 6 bases to trimming and J lost 8 bases; unmatched junction nucleotides: 11. CDR3 length: 14 amino acids. For the CDR3, the DNA is TGTGCCAGCAGGATCCGACAGGGGTCGAGGGGCTACACCTTC. Translating gives CASRIRQGSRGYTF.

CDR3 sequence reads: CASSSAQGLQSNQPQHF. CDR3 nucleotide sequence: TGTGCCAGCAGTTCAGCACAGGGGCTGCAGAGCAATCAGCCCCAGCATTTT. This chain joins TRBV28 and TRBJ1-5; 7 positions agree with TRBD1. V shed 4 bases and J 1 base; nucleotides not matched to a gene: 10. Germline V gene data show CDR1 as MDHEN and CDR2 as SYDVKM. This CDR3 spans 17 amino acids.

This clone is a singleton in its sample. The chain employs TRBV19 and TRBJ1-6, with 7 bases fitting TRBD1. The CDR3 extends over 17 amino acids. V was pared by 3 bases and J by 7 bases, with 12 bases of the junction left unmatched. Germline CDR1 is LNHDA and CDR2 is SQIVND (reference sequence). The CDR3 is CASSIQWDSRTNSPLHF. The CDR3 region has the DNA TGTGCCAGTAGTATTCAGTGGGACAGTCGGACGAATTCACCCCTCCACTTT. Drawing the rest from reference TRBV19 and TRBJ1-6, the complete variable domain is DGGITQSPKYLFRKEGQNVTLSCEQNLNHDAMYWYRQDPGQGLRLIYYSQIVNDFQKGDIAEGYSVSREKKESFPLTVTSAQKNPTAFYLCASSIQWDSRTNSPLHFGNGTRLTVT.

The V and J genes are TRBV5-5 and TRBJ1-1; weak D call: TRBD1 (6 bases). V was shortened by 5 bases and J by 3 bases, with 11 bases between the two germline ends. This CDR3 contains 13 residues. The germline gives CDR1 SGHKS, CDR2 YYEKEE (reference sequence). The CDR3 sequence: CASSQQGYTEAFF. CDR3 nucleotide sequence: TGTGCCAGCAGTCAACAGGGTTACACTGAAGCTTTCTTT.

The chain recombines TRBV10-1 with TRBJ1-3; D remains ambiguous. The CDR3 length is 13 residues. Trimming cost V 4 bases and J 4 bases, with 8 bases left between them. Per the germline V gene, CDR1 is WNHNN and CDR2 is SYGVQD (reference sequence). CDR3 DNA sequence: TGCGCCAGCAGTGTTCCGGGAGGAAACACCATATATTTT. The encoded protein is CASSVPGGNTIYF.

The chain links TRBV7-3 to TRBJ2-1; D may be TRBD1 (6 bases). V gave up 5 bases and J gave up 5 bases, with 19 bases separating them. CDR3 length: 16 residues. CDR1 SGHTA and CDR2 FQGTGA come from the germline V gene. The CDR3 sequence: CASSLKTGSGHNEQFF. The DNA of the CDR3 is TGTGCCAGCAGCCTCAAGACAGGATCGGGGCACAATGAGCAGTTCTTC.

This clone was recorded only once. The chain carries TRBV19 and TRBJ2-2, with D maybe TRBD2 (5 bases). This CDR3 has 14 residues. Germline assignment: CDR1 LNHDA and CDR2 SQIVND (reference sequence). The V end lost 6 bases, the J end lost 0 bases, and 8 bases lay between the germline ends. CDR3 DNA: TGTGCCAGTAGGCCACTAGCGAACACCGGGGAGCTGTTTTTT. Protein: CASRPLANTGELFF.

The count of this clone is one. The gene calls are TRBV15 and TRBJ2-7; possibly TRBD2 for D (5 bases). V was clipped by 11 bases and J by 4 bases, with 21 bases between them. Per the germline V gene, CDR1 is LNHNV and CDR2 is YYDKDF (reference sequence). The CDR3 is 14 amino acids. The CDR3 coding sequence is TGTGCCCCTCCACGAACCCGGGGATCTTACGAGCAGTACTTC. This translates into CAPPRTRGSYEQYF.

This clone appeared a few times. The chain carries TRBV5-1 and TRBJ1-1; D might be TRBD1 (6 bases). CDR1 is SGHRS, CDR2 YFSETQ, per germline. CDR3 size: 18 residues. V lost 5 bases to trimming and J lost 5 bases, with 28 bases between them. CDR3 residues: CASSLGSHYIQGGTEAFF. Here the CDR3 DNA reads TGCGCCAGCAGTCTTGGGTCACACTACATACAGGGTGGGACTGAAGCTTTCTTT.

The chain links TRBV19 to TRBJ1-2, with TRBD1 matching 9 bases. There are 15 residues in the CDR3. Germline V gene lookup returns CDR1 LNHDA and CDR2 SQIVND (reference sequence). The V gene end was trimmed by 4 bases and the J gene end by 3 bases; junction bases not matched to a gene: 6. The CDR3 here is CASSTGTGKDYGYTF. The CDR3 nucleotides are TGTGCCAGTAGTACAGGGACAGGGAAGGACTATGGCTACACCTTC.

The J gene is TRBJ2-3, the V gene TRBV5-1; no reliable D call. CDR3 length: 17 amino acids. Germline CDR1 and CDR2: SGHRS and YFSETQ. Trimming took off 0 bases at V and 5 bases at J, with 19 bases between the two ends. The CDR3 reads CASSLGESARVLDTQYF. CDR3 DNA sequence: TGCGCCAGCAGCTTGGGTGAAAGCGCCCGCGTTTTAGATACGCAGTATTTT.

This rearrangement joins TRBV11-2 to TRBJ2-7, with D hard to call. Per the germline V gene, CDR1 is SGHAT and CDR2 is FQNNGV. The CDR3 length is 14 residues. Trimming cost V 4 bases and J 3 bases, with 13 bases left between them. The CDR3 spells CASSSQAIHYEQYF. As DNA, the CDR3 is TGTGCCAGCAGCTCGCAGGCTATTCACTACGAGCAGTACTTC.

This chain links TRBV5-6 with TRBJ2-3; a possible D gene is TRBD1 (6 bases). CDR3 size: 15 residues. Trimming removed 1 base at V and 0 bases at J, with 9 bases between. Germline assignment: CDR1 SGHDT and CDR2 YYEEEE. The CDR3 nucleotides are TGTGCCAGCAGCTTGCGGCAGGGGAGCACAGATACGCAGTATTTT. Its protein is CASSLRQGSTDTQYF.

The CDR3 DNA is TGTGCCAGCAGCTCCCTAGCGGGAGCGAGCTCCTACGAGCAGTACTTC. Encoded protein: CASSSLAGASSYEQYF. The rearrangement joins TRBV7-9 to TRBJ2-7; 10 nucleotides align to TRBD2. J was trimmed by 0 bases and V by 4 bases; bases with no gene match: 6. The CDR3 runs to 16 residues. The V gene's germline CDR1 is SEHNR and CDR2 FQNEAQ (reference sequence).

This clone was observed a single time. The chain combines TRBV28 with TRBJ1-2; D gene uncertain. Germline-derived CDR1 and CDR2 are MDHEN and SYDVKM. Trimming pared 2 bases from V and 8 bases from J, leaving 12 bases between. The CDR3 contains 13 residues. The CDR3 spells CASSLGFGGGYTF. The CDR3, as DNA: TGTGCCAGCAGTTTAGGATTCGGAGGCGGCTACACCTTC.

DNA for the CDR3: TGTGCCAGCAGCTTAATTATGGGACTAGGCGAGCAGTACTTC. Its protein is CASSLIMGLGEQYF. The rearrangement uses TRBV5-6 and TRBJ2-7; 8 nucleotides align to TRBD2. V lost 2 bases to trimming and J lost 6 bases; unmatched junction nucleotides: 7. CDR1 SGHDT and CDR2 YYEEEE come from the germline V gene. The CDR3 has 14 amino acids.

V usage is TRBV18 and J usage is TRBJ2-7; D is possibly TRBD2 (6 bases). Trimming removed 4 bases at V and 6 bases at J, with 16 bases between. The CDR3 has 14 residues. In germline, CDR1 is KGHSH, CDR2 LQKENI. CDR3 in amino acids: CASSLGRGNREQYF. CDR3 sequence (DNA): TGTGCCAGCTCACTGGGACGGGGGAATCGCGAGCAGTACTTC.

The V call is TRBV3-1 (or the pseudogene TRBV3-2), the J call TRBJ2-7, with 9 positions matching TRBD2. Looked up from germline, CDR1 is LGHDT and CDR2 is YNNKEL (reference sequence). V dropped 6 bases and J dropped 2; count of bases not matched to a gene: 8. This CDR3 has 15 residues. In nucleotides, the CDR3 is TGTGCCAGCAGGAAAAGACTAGCGGAGGCCTACGAGCAGTACTTC. Translation: CASRKRLAEAYEQYF.

The chain combines TRBV27 with TRBJ2-3, with D tentatively TRBD2 (6 bases). The CDR3 has 14 residues. The germline V gene has CDR1 MNHEY and CDR2 SMNVEV (reference sequence). Trimming pared 8 bases from V and 0 bases from J, leaving 12 bases between. The CDR3 DNA reads as TGTGCCAGCCAGCTAGCGACTAGCACAGATACGCAGTATTTT. As protein: CASQLATSTDTQYF.

The chain joins TRBV6-5 to TRBJ1-1; D remains ambiguous. The CDR3 has 14 residues. The germline V gene encodes CDR1 MNHEY and CDR2 SVGAGI. V was shortened by 7 bases and J by 0 bases, with 12 bases between the two germline ends. The CDR3 coding sequence is TGTGCCAGCAAGGAGGGAACAGTGAACACTGAAGCTTTCTTT. Protein: CASKEGTVNTEAFF.

The V and J genes are TRBV18 and TRBJ1-1; D gene uncertain. The germline gives CDR1 KGHSH, CDR2 LQKENI. The CDR3 loop spans 13 amino acids. Deletions cut 4 bases from V and 1 base from J, with 7 bases between. The chain's CDR3 is CASSQKQNTEAFF. The DNA of the CDR3 is TGTGCCAGCTCACAAAAACAGAACACTGAAGCTTTCTTT. The variable domain in full, with the rest retrieved from reference TRBV18 and TRBJ1-1, is NAGVMQNPRHLVRRRGQEARLRCSPMKGHSHVYWYRQLPEEGLKFMVYLQKENIIDESGMPKERFSAEFPKEGPSILRIQQVVRGDSAAYFCASSQKQNTEAFFGQGTRLTVV.

The gene calls are TRBV9 and TRBJ2-5; 10 bases align to TRBD1. Trimming cost V 4 bases and J 7 bases; bases outside gene matches: 7. This CDR3 spans 14 amino acids. In germline, CDR1 is SGDLS, CDR2 YYNGEE. The CDR3 coding sequence is TGTGCCAGCAGCCACCGGACAGGGGGGGGGACCCAGTACTTC. Protein: CASSHRTGGGTQYF.

The CDR3 protein is CSTRTGGNTIYF. CDR3 sequence (DNA): TGCAGCACCCGGACAGGGGGAAACACCATATATTTT. The V and J genes are TRBV29-1 and TRBJ1-3; 8 nucleotides agree with TRBD1. Germline-derived CDR1 and CDR2 are SQVTM and ANQGSEA. The J segment lost 4 bases and the V segment lost 8 bases, leaving 4 bases of the junction unmatched. The CDR3 has 12 amino acids. The variable domain in full, completed from reference TRBV29-1 and TRBJ1-3, reads SAVISQKPSRDICQRGTSLTIQCQVDSQVTMMFWYRQQPGQSLTLIATANQGSEATYESGFVIDKFPISRPNLTFSTLTVSNMSPEDSSIYLCSTRTGGNTIYFGEGSWLTVV.

The gene calls are TRBV15 and TRBJ2-3; possible D gene TRBD2, 5 bases. The germline V and J ends were trimmed by 0 bases and 2 bases, with 15 bases remaining between them. This CDR3 spans 17 amino acids. CDR1 is LNHNV and CDR2 is YYDKDF in the germline V gene (reference sequence). The chain's CDR3 is CATSRDRRSDFTDTQYF. In DNA, the CDR3 is TGTGCCACCAGCAGAGATCGGAGGAGCGACTTCACAGATACGCAGTATTTT.